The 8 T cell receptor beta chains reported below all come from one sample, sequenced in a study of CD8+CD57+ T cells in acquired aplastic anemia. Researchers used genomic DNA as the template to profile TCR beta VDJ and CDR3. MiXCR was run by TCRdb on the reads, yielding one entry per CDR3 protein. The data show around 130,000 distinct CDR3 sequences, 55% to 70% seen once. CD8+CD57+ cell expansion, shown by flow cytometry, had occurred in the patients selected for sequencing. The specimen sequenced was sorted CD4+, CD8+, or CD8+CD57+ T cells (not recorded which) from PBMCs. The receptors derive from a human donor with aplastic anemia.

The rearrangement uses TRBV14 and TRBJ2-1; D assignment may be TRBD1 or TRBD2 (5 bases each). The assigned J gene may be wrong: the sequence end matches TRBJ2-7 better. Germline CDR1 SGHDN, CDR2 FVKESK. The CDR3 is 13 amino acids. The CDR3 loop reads CASSHWDDWEQYF. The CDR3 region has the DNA TGTGCCAGCAGCCACTGGGACGATTGGGAGCAGTACTTC.

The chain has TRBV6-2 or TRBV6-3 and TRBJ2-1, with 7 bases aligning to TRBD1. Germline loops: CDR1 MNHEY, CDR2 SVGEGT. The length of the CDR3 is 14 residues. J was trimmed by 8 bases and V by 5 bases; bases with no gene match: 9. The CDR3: CASSERGLIDEQFF. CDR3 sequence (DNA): TGTGCCAGCAGTGAAAGGGGGCTAATAGATGAGCAGTTCTTC.

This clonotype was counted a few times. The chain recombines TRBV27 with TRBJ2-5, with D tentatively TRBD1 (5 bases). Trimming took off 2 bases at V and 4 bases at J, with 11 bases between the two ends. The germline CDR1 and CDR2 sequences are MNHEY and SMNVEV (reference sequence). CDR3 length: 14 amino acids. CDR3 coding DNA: TGTGCCAGCAGTTTAGGGGCCTACTCAGAGACCCAGTACTTC. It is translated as CASSLGAYSETQYF.

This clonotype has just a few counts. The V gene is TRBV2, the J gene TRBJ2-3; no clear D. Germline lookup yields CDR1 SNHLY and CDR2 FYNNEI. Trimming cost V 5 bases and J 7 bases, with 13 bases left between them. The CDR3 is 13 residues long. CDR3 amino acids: CASSLDSTNTQYF. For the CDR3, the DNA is TGTGCCAGCAGTCTCGACTCCACTAATACGCAGTATTTT.

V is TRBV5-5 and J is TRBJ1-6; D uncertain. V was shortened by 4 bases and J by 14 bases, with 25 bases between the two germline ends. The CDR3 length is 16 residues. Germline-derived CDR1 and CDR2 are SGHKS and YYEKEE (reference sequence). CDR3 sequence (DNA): TGTGCCAGCAGCACTATTCGGGGAGGGCCCTTAGTCACCCTCCACTTT. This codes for CASSTIRGGPLVTLHF.

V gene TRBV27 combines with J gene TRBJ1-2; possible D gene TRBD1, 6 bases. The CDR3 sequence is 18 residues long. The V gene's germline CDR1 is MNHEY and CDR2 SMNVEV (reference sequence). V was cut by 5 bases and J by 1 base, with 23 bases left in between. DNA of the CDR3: TGTGCCAGCAGTCCCGCCTACCAGGGGCGACAATATAACTATGGCTACACCTTC. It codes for CASSPAYQGRQYNYGYTF.

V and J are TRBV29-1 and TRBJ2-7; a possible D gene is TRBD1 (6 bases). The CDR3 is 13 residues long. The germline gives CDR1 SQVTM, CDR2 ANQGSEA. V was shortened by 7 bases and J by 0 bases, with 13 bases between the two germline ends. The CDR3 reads CSALDSASYEQYF. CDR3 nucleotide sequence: TGCAGCGCTTTGGACAGTGCCTCCTACGAGCAGTACTTC.

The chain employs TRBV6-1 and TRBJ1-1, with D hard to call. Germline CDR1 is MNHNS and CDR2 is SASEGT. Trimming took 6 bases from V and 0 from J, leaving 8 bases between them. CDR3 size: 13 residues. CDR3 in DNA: TGTGCCAGCAGCCGACGGATGAACACTGAAGCTTTCTTT. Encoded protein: CASSRRMNTEAFF.